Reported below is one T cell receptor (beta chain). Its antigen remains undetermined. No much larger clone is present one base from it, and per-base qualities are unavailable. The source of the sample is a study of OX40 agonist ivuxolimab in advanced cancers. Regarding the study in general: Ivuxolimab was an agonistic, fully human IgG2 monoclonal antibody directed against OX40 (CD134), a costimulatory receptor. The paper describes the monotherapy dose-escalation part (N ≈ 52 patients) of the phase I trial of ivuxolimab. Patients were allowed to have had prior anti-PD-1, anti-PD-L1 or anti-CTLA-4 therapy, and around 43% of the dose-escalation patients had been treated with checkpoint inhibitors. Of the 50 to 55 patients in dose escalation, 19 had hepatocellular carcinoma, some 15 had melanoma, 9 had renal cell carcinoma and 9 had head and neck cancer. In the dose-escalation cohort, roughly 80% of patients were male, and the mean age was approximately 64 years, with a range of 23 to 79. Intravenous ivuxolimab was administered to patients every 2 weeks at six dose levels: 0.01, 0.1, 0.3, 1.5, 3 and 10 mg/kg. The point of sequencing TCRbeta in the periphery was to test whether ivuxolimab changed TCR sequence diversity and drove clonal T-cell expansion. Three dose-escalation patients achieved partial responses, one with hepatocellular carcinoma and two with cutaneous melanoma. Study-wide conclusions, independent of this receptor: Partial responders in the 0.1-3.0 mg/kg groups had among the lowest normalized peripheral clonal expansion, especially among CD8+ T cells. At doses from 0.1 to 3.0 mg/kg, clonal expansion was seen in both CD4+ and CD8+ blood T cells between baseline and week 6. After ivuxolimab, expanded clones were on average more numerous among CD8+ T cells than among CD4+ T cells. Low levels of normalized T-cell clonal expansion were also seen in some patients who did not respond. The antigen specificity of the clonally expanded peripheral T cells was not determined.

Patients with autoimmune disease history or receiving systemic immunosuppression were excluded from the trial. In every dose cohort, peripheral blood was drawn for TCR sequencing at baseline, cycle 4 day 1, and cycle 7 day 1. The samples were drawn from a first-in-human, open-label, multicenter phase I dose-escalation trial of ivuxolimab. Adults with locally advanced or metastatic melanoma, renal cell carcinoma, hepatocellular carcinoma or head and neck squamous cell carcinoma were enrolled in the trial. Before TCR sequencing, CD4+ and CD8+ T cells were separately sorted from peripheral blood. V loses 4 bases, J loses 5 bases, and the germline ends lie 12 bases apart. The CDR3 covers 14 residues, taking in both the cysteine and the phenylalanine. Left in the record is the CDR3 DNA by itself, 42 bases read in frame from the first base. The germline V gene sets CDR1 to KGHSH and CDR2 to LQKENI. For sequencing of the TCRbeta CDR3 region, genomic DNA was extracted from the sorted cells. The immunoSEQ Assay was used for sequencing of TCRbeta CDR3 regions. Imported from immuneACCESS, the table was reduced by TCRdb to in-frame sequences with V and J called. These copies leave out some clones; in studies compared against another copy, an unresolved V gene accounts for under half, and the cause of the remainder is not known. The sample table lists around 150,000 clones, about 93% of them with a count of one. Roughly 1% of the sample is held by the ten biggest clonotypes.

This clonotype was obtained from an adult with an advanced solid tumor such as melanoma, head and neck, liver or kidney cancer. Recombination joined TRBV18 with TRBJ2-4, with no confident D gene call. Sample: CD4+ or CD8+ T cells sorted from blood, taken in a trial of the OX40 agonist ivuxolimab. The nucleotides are TGTGCCAGCTCACGGGAAGCGTCCGAAAACATTCAGTACTTC. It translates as CASSREASENIQYF.